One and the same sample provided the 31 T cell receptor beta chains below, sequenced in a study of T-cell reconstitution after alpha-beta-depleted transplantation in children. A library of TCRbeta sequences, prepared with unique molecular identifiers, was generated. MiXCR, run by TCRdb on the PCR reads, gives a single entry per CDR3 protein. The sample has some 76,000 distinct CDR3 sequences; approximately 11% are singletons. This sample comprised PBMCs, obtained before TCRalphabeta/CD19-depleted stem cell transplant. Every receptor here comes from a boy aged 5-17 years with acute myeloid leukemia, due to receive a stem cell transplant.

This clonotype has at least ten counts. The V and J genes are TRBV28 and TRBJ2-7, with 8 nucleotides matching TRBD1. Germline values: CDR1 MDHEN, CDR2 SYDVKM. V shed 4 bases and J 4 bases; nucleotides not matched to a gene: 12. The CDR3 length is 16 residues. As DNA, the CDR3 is TGTGCCAGCAGTTCGGGTATCCGGGACAGGAAATACGAGCAGTACTTC. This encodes CASSSGIRDRKYEQYF. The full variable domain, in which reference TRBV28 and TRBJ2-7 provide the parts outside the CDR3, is DVKVTQSSRYLVKRTGEKVFLECVQDMDHENMFWYRQDPGLGLRLIYFSYDVKMKEKGDIPEGYSVSREKKERFSLILESASTNQTSMYLCASSSGIRDRKYEQYFGPGTRLTVT.

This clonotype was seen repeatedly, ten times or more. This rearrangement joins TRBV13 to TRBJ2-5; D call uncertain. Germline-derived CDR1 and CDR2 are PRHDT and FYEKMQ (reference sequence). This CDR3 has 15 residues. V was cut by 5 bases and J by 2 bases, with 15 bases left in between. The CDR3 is CASSRSISDQETQYF. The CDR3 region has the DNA TGTGCCAGCAGCCGTTCTATTTCGGATCAAGAGACCCAGTACTTC.

The CDR3 here is CASSLETSYTEAFF. The CDR3 DNA sequence: TGTGCCAGCAGCCTGGAAACATCCTACACTGAAGCTTTCTTT. V is TRBV2 and J is TRBJ1-1; unclear D gene. Germline-derived CDR1 and CDR2 are SNHLY and FYNNEI. With 6 bases removed from V and 3 bases from J, the gap between germline ends came to 14 bases. The CDR3 length is 14 residues.

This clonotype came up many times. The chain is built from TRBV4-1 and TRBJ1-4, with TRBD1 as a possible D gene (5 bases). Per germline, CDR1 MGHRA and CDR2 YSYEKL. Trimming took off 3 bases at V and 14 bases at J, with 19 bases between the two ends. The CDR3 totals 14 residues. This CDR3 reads CASSQATMGGRLFF. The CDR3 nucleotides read TGCGCCAGCAGCCAGGCTACCATGGGGGGTCGGCTGTTTTTT.

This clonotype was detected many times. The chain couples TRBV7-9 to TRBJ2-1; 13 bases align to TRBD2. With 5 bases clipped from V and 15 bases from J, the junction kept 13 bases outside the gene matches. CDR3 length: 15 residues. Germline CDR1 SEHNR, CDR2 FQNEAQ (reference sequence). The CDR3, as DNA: TGTGCCAGCAGCCCGGGTGCGGGACTAGCGGGATTGCCGTTCTTC. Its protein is CASSPGAGLAGLPFF.

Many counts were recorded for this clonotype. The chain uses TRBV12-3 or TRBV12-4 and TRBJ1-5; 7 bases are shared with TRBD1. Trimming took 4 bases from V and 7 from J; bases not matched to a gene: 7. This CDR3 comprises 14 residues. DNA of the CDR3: TGTGCCAGCAGTTCCCGACAGGGTCGGCAGCCCCAGCATTTT. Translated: CASSSRQGRQPQHF.

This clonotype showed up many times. The CDR3 is CSVVAGGGEQYV. Written as DNA, the CDR3 is TGCAGCGTTGTGGCAGGGGGAGGCGAGCAGTACGTC. The chain is built from TRBV29-1 and TRBJ2-7; D perhaps matches TRBD1 (7 bases). In germline, CDR1 is SQVTM, CDR2 ANQGSEA. V lost 4 bases to trimming and J lost 6 bases, with 13 bases between them. The CDR3 contains 12 residues.

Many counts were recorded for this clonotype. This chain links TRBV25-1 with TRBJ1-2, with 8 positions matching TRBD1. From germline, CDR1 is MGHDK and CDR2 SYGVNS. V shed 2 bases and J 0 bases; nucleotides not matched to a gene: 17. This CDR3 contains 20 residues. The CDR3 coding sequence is TGTGCCAGCAGTGAAAAGTTGTGGTTTGACAGGGGAATATCTAACTATGGCTACACCTTC. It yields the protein CASSEKLWFDRGISNYGYTF.

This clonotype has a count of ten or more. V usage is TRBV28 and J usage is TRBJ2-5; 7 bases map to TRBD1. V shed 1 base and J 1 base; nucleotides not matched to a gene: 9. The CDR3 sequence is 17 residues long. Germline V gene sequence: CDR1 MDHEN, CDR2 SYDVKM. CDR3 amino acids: CASSLSLPGQTQETQYF. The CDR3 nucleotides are TGTGCCAGCAGTTTATCTCTACCGGGACAGACCCAAGAGACCCAGTACTTC.

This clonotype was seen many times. In nucleotides, the CDR3 is TGCGCCAGCAGCTTGGCCGTTCTACAGGGGGTTGGCTACACCTTC. It translates to CASSLAVLQGVGYTF. The chain combines TRBV5-1 with TRBJ1-2; TRBD1 matches at 8 bases. Trimming at V came to 0 bases and at J to 7 bases, leaving 8 bases not matched to a gene. This CDR3 is built from 15 residues. The germline CDR1 and CDR2 sequences are SGHRS and YFSETQ.

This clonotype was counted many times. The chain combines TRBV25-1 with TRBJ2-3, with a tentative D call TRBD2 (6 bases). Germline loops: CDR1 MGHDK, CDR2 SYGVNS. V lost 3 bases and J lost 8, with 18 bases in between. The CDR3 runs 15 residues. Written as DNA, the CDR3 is TGTGCCAGCAGTGATCCTAGGGACTCCCGCGGTACGCAGTATTTT. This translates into CASSDPRDSRGTQYF.

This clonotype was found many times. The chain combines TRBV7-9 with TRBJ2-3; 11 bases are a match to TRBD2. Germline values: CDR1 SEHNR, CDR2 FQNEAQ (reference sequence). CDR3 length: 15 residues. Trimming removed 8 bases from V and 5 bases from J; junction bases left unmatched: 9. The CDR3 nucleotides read TGTGCCAGCTCAACTAGCGGGAGCCTGATAGATACGCAGTATTTT. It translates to CASSTSGSLIDTQYF.

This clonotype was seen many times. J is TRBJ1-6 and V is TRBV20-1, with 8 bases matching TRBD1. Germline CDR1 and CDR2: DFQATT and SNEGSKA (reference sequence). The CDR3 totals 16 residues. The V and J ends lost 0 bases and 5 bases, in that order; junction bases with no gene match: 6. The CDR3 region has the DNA TGCAGTGCTAGAGATGTACAGGGGGTAAATAATTCACCCCTCCACTTT. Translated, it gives CSARDVQGVNNSPLHF.

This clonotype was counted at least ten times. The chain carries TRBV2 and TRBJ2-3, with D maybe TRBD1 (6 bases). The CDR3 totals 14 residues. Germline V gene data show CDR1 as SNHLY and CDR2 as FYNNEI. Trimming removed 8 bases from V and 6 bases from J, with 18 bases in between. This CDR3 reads CASSLGRGVDTQYF. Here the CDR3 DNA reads TGTGCCAGCTCGCTAGGCAGGGGAGTGGATACGCAGTATTTT.

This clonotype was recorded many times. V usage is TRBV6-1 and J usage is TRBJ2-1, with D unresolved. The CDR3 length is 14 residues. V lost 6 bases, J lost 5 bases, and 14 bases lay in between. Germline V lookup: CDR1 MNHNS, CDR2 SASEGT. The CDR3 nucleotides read TGTGCCAGCAGCCCAGAGTCCTACAACAATGAGCAGTTCTTC. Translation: CASSPESYNNEQFF.

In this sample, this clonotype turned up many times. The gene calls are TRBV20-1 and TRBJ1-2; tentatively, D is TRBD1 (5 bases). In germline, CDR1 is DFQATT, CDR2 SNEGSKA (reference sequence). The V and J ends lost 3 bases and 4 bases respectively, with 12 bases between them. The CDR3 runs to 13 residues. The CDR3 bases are TGCAGTGCTAGTCGAATGGACACCTATGGCTACACCTTC. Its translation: CSASRMDTYGYTF.

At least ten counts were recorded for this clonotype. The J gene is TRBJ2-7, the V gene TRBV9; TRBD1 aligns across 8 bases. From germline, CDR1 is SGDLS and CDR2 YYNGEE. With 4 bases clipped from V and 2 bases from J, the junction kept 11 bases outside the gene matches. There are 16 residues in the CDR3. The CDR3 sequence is CASSPPPGQVPYEQYF. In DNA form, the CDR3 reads TGTGCCAGCAGCCCACCCCCGGGACAGGTCCCCTACGAGCAGTACTTC.

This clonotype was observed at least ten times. The CDR3 coding sequence is TGTGCCAGCAGCTCGCCGGGACACAACTCCTACGAGCAGTACTTC. It codes for CASSSPGHNSYEQYF. The J gene is TRBJ2-7, the V gene TRBV6-6, with D possibly being TRBD1 (6 bases). Trimming pared 6 bases from V and 0 bases from J, leaving 15 bases between. From germline, CDR1 is MNHNY and CDR2 SVGAGI (reference sequence). The CDR3 spans 15 residues.

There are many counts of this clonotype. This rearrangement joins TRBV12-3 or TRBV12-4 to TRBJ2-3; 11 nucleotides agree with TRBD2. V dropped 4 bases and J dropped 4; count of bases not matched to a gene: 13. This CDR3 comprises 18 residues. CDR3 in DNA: TGTGCCAGCAGTTACACCTTCACTAGCGGGAGATCCCCAGATACGCAGTATTTT. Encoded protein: CASSYTFTSGRSPDTQYF.

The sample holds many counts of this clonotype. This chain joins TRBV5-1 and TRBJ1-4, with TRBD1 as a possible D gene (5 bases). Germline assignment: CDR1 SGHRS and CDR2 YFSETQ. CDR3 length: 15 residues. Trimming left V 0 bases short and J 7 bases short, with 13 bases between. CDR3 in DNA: TGCGCCAGCAGCTTGGACGGGACCAGTAGTGAAAAACTGTTTTTT. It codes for CASSLDGTSSEKLFF.

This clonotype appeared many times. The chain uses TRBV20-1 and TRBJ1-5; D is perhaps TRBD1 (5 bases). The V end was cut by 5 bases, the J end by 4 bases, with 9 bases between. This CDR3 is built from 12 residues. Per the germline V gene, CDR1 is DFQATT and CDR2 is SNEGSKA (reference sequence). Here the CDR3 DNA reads TGCAGTGCTTGGGACCGGAATCAGCCCCAGCATTTT. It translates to CSAWDRNQPQHF.

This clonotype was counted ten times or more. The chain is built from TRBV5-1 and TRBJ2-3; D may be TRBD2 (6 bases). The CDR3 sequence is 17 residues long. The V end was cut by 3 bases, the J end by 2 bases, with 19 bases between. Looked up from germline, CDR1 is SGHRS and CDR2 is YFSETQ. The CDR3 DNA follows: TGCGCCAGCAGCTCTTGGGGGGACTCAAGGGACACAGATACGCAGTATTTT. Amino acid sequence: CASSSWGDSRDTDTQYF.

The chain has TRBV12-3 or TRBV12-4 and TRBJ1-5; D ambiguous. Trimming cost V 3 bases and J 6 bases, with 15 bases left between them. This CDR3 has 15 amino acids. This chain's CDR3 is CASSFAIGWGQPQHF. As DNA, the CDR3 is TGTGCCAGCAGTTTCGCCATCGGGTGGGGTCAGCCCCAGCATTTT.

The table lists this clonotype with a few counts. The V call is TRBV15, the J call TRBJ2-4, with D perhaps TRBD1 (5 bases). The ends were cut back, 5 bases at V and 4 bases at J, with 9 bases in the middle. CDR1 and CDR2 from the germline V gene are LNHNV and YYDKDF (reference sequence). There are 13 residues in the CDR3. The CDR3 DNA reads TGTGCCACCAGCCTGGACACGAAAAACATTCAGTACTTC. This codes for CATSLDTKNIQYF.

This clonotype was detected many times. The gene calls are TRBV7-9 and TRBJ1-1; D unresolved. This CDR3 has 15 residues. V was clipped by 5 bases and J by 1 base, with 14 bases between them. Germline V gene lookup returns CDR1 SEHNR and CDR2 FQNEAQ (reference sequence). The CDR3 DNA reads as TGTGCCAGCAGCCCTGACGGGTGGGCGAACACTGAAGCTTTCTTT. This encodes CASSPDGWANTEAFF.

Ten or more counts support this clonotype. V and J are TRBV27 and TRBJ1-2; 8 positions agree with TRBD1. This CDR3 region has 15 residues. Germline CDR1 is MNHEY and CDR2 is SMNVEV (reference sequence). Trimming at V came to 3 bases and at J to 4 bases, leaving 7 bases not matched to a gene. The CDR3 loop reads CASSFRGRGTYGYTF. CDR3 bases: TGTGCCAGCAGTTTCAGGGGGCGCGGGACCTATGGCTACACCTTC.

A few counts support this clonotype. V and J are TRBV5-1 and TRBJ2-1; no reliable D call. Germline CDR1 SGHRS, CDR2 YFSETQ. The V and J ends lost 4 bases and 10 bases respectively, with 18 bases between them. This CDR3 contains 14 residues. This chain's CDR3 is CASSPGDSRTEQFF. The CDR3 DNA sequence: TGCGCCAGCAGCCCAGGTGATAGCCGGACGGAGCAGTTCTTC.

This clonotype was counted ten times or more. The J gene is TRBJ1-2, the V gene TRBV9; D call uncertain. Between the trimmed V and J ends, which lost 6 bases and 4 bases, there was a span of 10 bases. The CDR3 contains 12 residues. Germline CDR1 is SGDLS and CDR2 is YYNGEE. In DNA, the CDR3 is TGTGCCAGCAAAGGGCAGTCCTATGGCTACACCTTC. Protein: CASKGQSYGYTF.

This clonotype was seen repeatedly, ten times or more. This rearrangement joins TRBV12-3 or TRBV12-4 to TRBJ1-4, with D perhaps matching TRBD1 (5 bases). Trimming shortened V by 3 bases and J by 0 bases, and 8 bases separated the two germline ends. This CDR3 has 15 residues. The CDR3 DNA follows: TGTGCCAGCAGTTTGGGGGACGCAACTAATGAAAAACTGTTTTTT. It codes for CASSLGDATNEKLFF.

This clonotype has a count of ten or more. The DNA for the CDR3 is TGCAGCGTTGTCACAGGGGATCAGCCCCAGCATTTT. It codes for CSVVTGDQPQHF. The chain has TRBV29-1 and TRBJ1-5; the match to TRBD1 covers 7 bases. The CDR3 runs to 12 residues. The V and J ends lost 4 bases and 5 bases, in that order; junction bases with no gene match: 2. CDR1 SQVTM and CDR2 ANQGSEA come from the germline V gene.

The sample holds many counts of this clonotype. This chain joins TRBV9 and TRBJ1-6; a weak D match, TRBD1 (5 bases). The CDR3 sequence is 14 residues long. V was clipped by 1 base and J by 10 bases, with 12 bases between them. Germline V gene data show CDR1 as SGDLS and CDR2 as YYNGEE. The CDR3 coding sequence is TGTGCCAGCAGCGTACGTCAGGGAGAGTCACCCCTCCACTTT. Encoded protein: CASSVRQGESPLHF.